A selection of T cell receptor beta chains follows, all from one sample in a study of OX40 agonist ivuxolimab in advanced cancers. Repertoires were generated with immunoSEQ multiplex PCR, while TCRdb's copy carries only in-frame clones and drops some. The sample includes more than 60,000 clones, 80% to 90% of them seen just once. Specimen: CD4+ or CD8+ T cells sorted from blood, collected in a trial of the OX40 agonist ivuxolimab. The source is an adult with an advanced solid tumor such as melanoma, head and neck, liver or kidney cancer. CDR3s leave out the opening cysteine and the closing phenylalanine or tryptophan.

TRBJ1-4 | TRBV7-9 | ASSLNPYEKLF
TRBJ1-1 | TRBV5-1 | ASSSGTGANTEAF
TRBJ2-7 | TRBV7-9 | ARKGQGFNEQY
TRBJ2-7 | TRBV7-3 | ASSPRTSGSYEQY
TRBJ2-7 | TRBV19 | ASSISWTAYEQY
TRBJ2-4 | TRBV7-2 | ASSPDRDKNIQY
- | TRBV15 | ATSSSRGSSVPYEQY
TRBJ2-1 | TRBV29-1 | SVPGRGYNEQF
TRBJ1-1 | TRBV2 | ASSEISNTEAF
TRBJ1-2 | TRBV19 | ASSRTGNGYT
TRBJ1-2 | TRBV5-1 | ASSSLTQGSYGYT
TRBJ2-3 | TRBV5-1 | ASSLVQGEADTQY
TRBJ2-1 | TRBV5-1 | ASSLASGIDEQF
TRBJ1-1 | TRBV2 | ASNGGIQSAEAF
TRBJ1-2 | TRBV6-5 | ASSEIGTVYGYT
TRBJ2-2 | TRBV5-1 | ASSLALDATNTGELF
TRBJ1-1 | TRBV19 | ASWHPNTEAF
TRBJ2-1 | TRBV5-1 | ASSKVSGAEASYNEQF
TRBJ2-2 | TRBV7-9 | ASSFGVGGELF
TRBJ2-2 | TRBV11-1 | ASSRQPAGVGSGELF
- | TRBV2 | ASSEAYEQY
TRBJ2-7 | TRBV6-5 | ASSRTSGLSYEQY
TRBJ2-2 | TRBV10-1 | ASSENAGELF
TRBJ2-2 | TRBV5-1 | ASSFLSGGAGGELF
TRBJ2-2 | TRBV5-1 | ASSSQGRTNTGELF
TRBJ2-3 | TRBV4-3 | ASSLRDPSTDTQY
TRBJ1-5 | TRBV6-6 | ASSYPGTNQPQH